This T cell receptor beta chain was sequenced during a study of blood T cell repertoires in COVID-19 (dated by TCRdb to 2018 to 2020). About the full investigation: The collaborator samples originated in the United States, Italy and Spain and spanned the acute and convalescent phases of COVID-19. The repertoires were released in a freely available public database meant as a resource for research on the immune response to SARS-CoV-2. The dataset comprised deeply sampled blood TCRbeta repertoires from subjects exposed to, actively infected with, or recovered from COVID-19. The samples were drawn from two sources: the first 160 participants of the ongoing ImmuneRACE study, and 1,000 to 1,500 subjects contributed by 6 global collaborators. Nearly every sample came with metadata listing a de-identified subject ID, COVID-19 status, age in years and sex. HLA class I and class II types, where available, came from metadata supplied by the sample provider rather than from assay-based typing. The material from the prospective study consisted of cDNA or gDNA derived from T cells, B-cell-depleted T cells, or PBMCs. The study at large found these results: Clinical and demographic metadata were provided uncurated, with the amount varying by source and participant.

Points on this clone: Its binding antigen is unknown. Base quality data are lacking; no much larger clone is found one base away.

One collaborating source in Seattle enrolled patients while the patients were actively infected and followed the patients over time throughout the course of disease. Each collaborating institution followed its own protocols to collect whole blood in K2EDTA tubes. For TCRbeta analysis, collaborators shipped samples as frozen whole blood, isolated PBMCs, or DNA extracted from either of those sample types. V lost 5 bases and J lost 3 bases; the stretch between them is 11 bases long. The CDR3 spans 13 residues, from the cysteine through the phenylalanine. CDR3 DNA is the only sequence kept; it has 39 bases, read in frame from the first base. As encoded in the germline V gene (reference sequence), CDR1 is GTSNPN while CDR2 is SVGIG. TCRbeta CDR3 regions were amplified from genomic DNA using the immunoSEQ Assay, a bias-controlled multiplex PCR. Turning to the authors' computational methods: The number of nucleated cells in each sample was estimated from the amplification of reference gene primers within the assay. To quantify the absolute abundance of each unique TCRbeta CDR3 rearrangement, sequence reads were collapsed and filtered. For each sample, productive Simpson clonality was calculated by taking the square root of Simpson's diversity index across productive rearrangements. Entries here come from immuneACCESS through TCRdb and include only in-frame sequences with V and J called. Some clones fail to appear in such tables; in the studies checked, an unresolved V gene covers under half of the shortfall, and the cause of the remainder is unknown. The V and J calls and clone size were taken over from that table, and D and trimming were inferred from the DNA. The sample includes hundreds of thousands of clones, with about 89% observed a single time. The ten largest clones represent nearly 6.5% of the sample.

The clonotype originates from a woman in her forties or fifties with COVID-19, enrolled during active disease. Recombination joined TRBV30 with TRBJ1-5; no D gene can be assigned with confidence. The sequenced sample consisted of peripheral blood. This receptor carries the CDR3 CAWGNSFNQPQHF. The DNA reads as follows: TGTGCCTGGGGGAACAGCTTCAATCAGCCCCAGCATTTT.